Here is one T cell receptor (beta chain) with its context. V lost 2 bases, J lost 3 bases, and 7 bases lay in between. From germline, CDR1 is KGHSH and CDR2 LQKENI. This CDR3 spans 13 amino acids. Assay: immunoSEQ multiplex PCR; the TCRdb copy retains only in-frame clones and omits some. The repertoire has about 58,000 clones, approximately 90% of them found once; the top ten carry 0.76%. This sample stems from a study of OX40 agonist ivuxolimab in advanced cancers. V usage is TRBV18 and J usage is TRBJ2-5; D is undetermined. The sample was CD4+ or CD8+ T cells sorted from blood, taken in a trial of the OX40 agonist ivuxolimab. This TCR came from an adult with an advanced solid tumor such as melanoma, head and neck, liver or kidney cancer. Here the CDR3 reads CASSPFREETQYF. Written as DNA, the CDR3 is TGTGCCAGCTCACCATTTAGGGAAGAGACCCAGTACTTC.